This TCR beta chain originates from a study of T cell clones after liver transplantation. Study-level background: Pre-transplant mixed lymphocyte reactions yielded third-party-reactive TCRbeta sequences as comparators for graft-donor-reactive sequences. At least one year of complete immunosuppression withdrawal without enzymes over twice normal defined tolerance. Apart from a few HCV-positive recipients, transplants were for non-autoimmune, non-viral reasons.

The CDR3 runs to 15 residues. Germline lookup yields CDR1 SGDLS and CDR2 YYNGEE. V lost 0 bases and J 2 bases, leaving 8 bases between the germline ends. Sequencing used immunoSEQ multiplex PCR; TCRdb keeps in-frame clones, though not all of them. Of tens of thousands of clones listed, roughly nine tenths are singletons. The chain links TRBV9 to TRBJ2-2, with D hard to call. Here the sequenced sample was CD4+ T cells from blood, taken before liver transplant. This TCR derives from a human donor who received a liver transplant. The chain's CDR3 is CASSVGTINTGELFF. The CDR3 DNA reads TGTGCCAGCAGCGTAGGTACTATAAACACCGGGGAGCTGTTTTTT.